This T cell receptor (beta chain) was captured by sequencing in a study of cytomegalovirus exposure and HLA in healthy donors. Study observations and caveats: As a later analysis showed, several of the most significant clusters appeared to be linked to common viral pathogens.

Per the germline V gene, CDR1 is LGHNA and CDR2 is YSLEER. V lost 4 bases to trimming and J lost 7 bases; unmatched junction nucleotides: 7. This CDR3 has 14 amino acids. Concerning this clone: The antigen remains undetermined.

Amplification used 60 Vbeta primers and 13 Jbeta primers. Study processing details: Roughly 11 million shared chains were among the about 80 million unique TCR beta chains that a later analysis counted. Sequencing was performed with immunoSEQ multiplex PCR; in TCRdb, only in-frame clones are kept and a portion is missing. Clone size and V and J calls were adopted from that table, with D and trimming inferred from the DNA. The sample consists of some 160,000 clones, around 82% of them appearing once. The material sequenced was PBMCs. The sequence derives from a man in his fifties or sixties in good health and CMV-seronegative. The gene calls are TRBV4-3 and TRBJ2-1, with 7 bases aligning to TRBD2. The CDR3 DNA reads as TGCGCCAGCAGCCCGGGGGAGGGCCAGAATGAGCAGTTCTTC. Residues: CASSPGEGQNEQFF.